These 23 T cell receptor beta chains originate from one sample sequenced in a study of response to subunit inactivated influenza vaccine. Each CDR3 protein gets one entry after TCRdb re-called the RT-PCR reads with MiXCR. This sample has fewer than 800,000 distinct CDR3 sequences, with more than 15% found just once. This specimen was PBMCs from blood, taken about 12 days after vaccination. These receptor sequences come from a man in his fifties who received an inactivated influenza vaccine.

Note on this clonotype: A read error may produce the germline difference seen at one junction end. The V and J genes are TRBV12-3 or TRBV12-4 and TRBJ1-3; D ambiguous. This CDR3 is built from 13 residues. The CDR3 DNA follows: TGTGCCAGCAAGCGGGCCGGCGGAAACTCCATATATTTT. Encoded protein: CASKRAGGNSIYF.

The table lists this clonotype with a few counts. This rearrangement joins TRBV20-1 to TRBJ1-5; a weak D match, TRBD1 (6 bases). The CDR3 contains 13 residues. The V end was cut by 2 bases, the J end by 5 bases, with 10 bases between. Germline V lookup: CDR1 DFQATT, CDR2 SNEGSKA (reference sequence). CDR3 amino acids: CSARRGVDQPQHF. The CDR3 bases are TGCAGTGCTAGAAGGGGGGTGGATCAGCCCCAGCATTTT.

This clonotype was seen a few times. The chain uses TRBV5-1 and TRBJ2-5, with 7 bases that match TRBD2. V lost 2 bases, J lost 4 bases, and 11 bases stayed unmatched. The CDR3 loop spans 16 amino acids. Germline CDR1 SGHRS, CDR2 YFSETQ. CDR3 DNA: TGCGCCAGCAGCTTTCAGCGGGATAGGGCAGGAGAGACCCAGTACTTC. Encoded protein: CASSFQRDRAGETQYF.

This chain connects TRBV12-3 or TRBV12-4 to TRBJ1-4, with D maybe TRBD1 (6 bases). This CDR3 contains 17 residues. V gave up 3 bases and J gave up 0 bases, with 14 bases separating them. In DNA, the CDR3 is TGTGCCAGCAGTTTCAGGGATCAGGGGCCAACTAATGAAAAACTGTTTTTT. Its translation: CASSFRDQGPTNEKLFF.

The chain recombines TRBV10-3 with TRBJ2-2, with D possibly TRBD1 on 5 matching bases. Trimming left V 4 bases short and J 7 bases short, with 10 bases between. This CDR3 spans 13 amino acids. CDR1 is ENHRY and CDR2 is SYGVKD in the germline V gene. The CDR3 protein is CAISVRAGGELFF. The CDR3 nucleotides read TGTGCCATCAGTGTCAGGGCTGGCGGGGAGCTGTTTTTT.

This clonotype was picked up one time. The chain uses TRBV7-2 and TRBJ1-3; D unresolved. Germline assignment: CDR1 SGHTA and CDR2 FQGNSA. Trimming stripped 2 bases from V and 2 bases from J, with 7 bases between. CDR3 length equals 14 residues. The CDR3 here is CASSLKHTGNTIYF. DNA of the CDR3: TGTGCCAGCAGCTTAAAGCACACTGGAAACACCATATATTTT.

This clonotype was found a few times. This chain links TRBV5-1 with TRBJ2-5; 10 positions match TRBD2. Germline V gene data show CDR1 as SGHRS and CDR2 as YFSETQ. V shed 2 bases and J 6 bases; nucleotides not matched to a gene: 4. This CDR3 has 14 amino acids. DNA for the CDR3: TGCGCCAGCAGCTTTACTAGCGGGGATAAGACCCAGTACTTC. Translated, it gives CASSFTSGDKTQYF. The whole variable domain, filled in from reference TRBV5-1 and TRBJ2-5, reads KAGVTQTPRYLIKTRGQQVTLSCSPISGHRSVSWYQQTPGQGLQFLFEYFSETQRNKGNFPGRFSGRQFSNSRSEMNVSTLELGDSALYLCASSFTSGDKTQYFGPGTRLLVL.

This clonotype has a count of ten or more. V gene TRBV2 combines with J gene TRBJ2-1; possibly TRBD2 for D (6 bases). Germline loops: CDR1 SNHLY, CDR2 FYNNEI. Trimming pared 5 bases from V and 3 bases from J, leaving 8 bases between. This CDR3 comprises 13 residues. CDR3 region: CASSTGGYNEQFF. In DNA, the CDR3 is TGTGCCAGCAGTACCGGGGGCTACAATGAGCAGTTCTTC.

V is TRBV5-5 and J is TRBJ1-1; D not certain. V lost 3 bases and J 0 bases, leaving 18 bases between the germline ends. This CDR3 comprises 17 residues. CDR1 is SGHKS and CDR2 is YYEKEE in the germline V gene (reference sequence). This CDR3 reads CASSSIGIASMNTEAFF. The CDR3 DNA is TGTGCCAGCAGCTCGATTGGGATAGCCTCCATGAACACTGAAGCTTTCTTT.

Here the CDR3 reads CASSLVGGEGYTF. For the CDR3, the DNA is TGCGCCAGCAGCTTGGTCGGGGGCGAGGGCTACACCTTC. This sequence joins TRBV5-1 and TRBJ1-2, with D possibly being TRBD1 (6 bases). CDR1 is SGHRS, CDR2 YFSETQ, per germline. The CDR3 spans 13 residues. The V end was cut by 0 bases, the J end by 8 bases, with 11 bases between. Complete variable domain (other parts from reference TRBV5-1 and TRBJ1-2): KAGVTQTPRYLIKTRGQQVTLSCSPISGHRSVSWYQQTPGQGLQFLFEYFSETQRNKGNFPGRFSGRQFSNSRSEMNVSTLELGDSALYLCASSLVGGEGYTFGSGTRLTVV.

This clonotype was seen a few times. V is TRBV7-2 and J is TRBJ1-6; D is unresolved. Germline-derived CDR1 and CDR2 are SGHTA and FQGNSA. The CDR3 runs 12 residues. V lost 5 bases to trimming and J lost 8 bases, with 7 bases between them. The CDR3 DNA follows: TGTGCCAGCAGCCAGGATTATTCACCCCTCCACTTT. This encodes CASSQDYSPLHF. The variable domain in full, completed from reference TRBV7-2 and TRBJ1-6, reads GAGVSQSPSNKVTEKGKDVELRCDPISGHTALYWYRQSLGQGLEFLIYFQGNSAPDKSGLPSDRFSAERTGGSVSTLTIQRTQQEDSAVYLCASSQDYSPLHFGNGTRLTVT.

The V and J genes are TRBV6-2 or TRBV6-3 and TRBJ1-1; D ambiguous. Trimming left V 4 bases short and J 1 base short, with 10 bases between. The CDR3 runs 14 residues. From germline, CDR1 is MNHEY and CDR2 SVGEGT. In DNA, the CDR3 is TGTGCCAGCAGTTTATCCCTAGGGAACACTGAAGCTTTCTTT. This encodes CASSLSLGNTEAFF.

The rearrangement links TRBV29-1 to TRBJ2-3, with 12 bases identical to TRBD2. The CDR3 extends over 18 amino acids. CDR1 SQVTM and CDR2 ANQGSEA come from the germline V gene. V was pared by 0 bases and J by 2 bases, with 9 bases of the junction left unmatched. CDR3 nucleotide sequence: TGCAGCGTTGAAGATGCTCCGCGACTAGCGGGAGCCACAGATACGCAGTATTTT. Translated: CSVEDAPRLAGATDTQYF.

The V gene is TRBV7-2, the J gene TRBJ2-3; weak D call: TRBD2 (6 bases). This CDR3 contains 15 residues. V gave up 2 bases and J gave up 2 bases, with 11 bases separating them. The V gene's germline CDR1 is SGHTA and CDR2 FQGNSA. CDR3 sequence reads: CASSLIAAITDTQYF. The CDR3, as DNA: TGTGCCAGCAGCTTAATAGCGGCCATCACAGATACGCAGTATTTT.

The chain uses TRBV20-1 and TRBJ2-7; the match to TRBD1 covers 11 bases. The CDR3 is 15 amino acids. Germline loops: CDR1 DFQATT, CDR2 SNEGSKA (reference sequence). V shed 2 bases, J shed 4 bases, and the junction held 7 bases outside the gene matches. This chain's CDR3 is CSARPGTGGGYEQYF. In DNA form, the CDR3 reads TGCAGTGCTAGACCCGGGACAGGGGGAGGATACGAGCAGTACTTC.

This clonotype was counted between two and nine times. This chain uses TRBV7-3 with TRBJ2-2, with D tentatively TRBD1 (6 bases). From germline, CDR1 is SGHTA and CDR2 FQGTGA. CDR3 length: 16 residues. Trimming shortened V by 5 bases and J by 4 bases, and 17 bases separated the two germline ends. CDR3 sequence: CASSPNWGRGTGELFF. CDR3 coding DNA: TGTGCCAGCAGCCCCAACTGGGGGCGCGGCACCGGGGAGCTGTTTTTT.

A few counts support this clonotype. V gene TRBV4-2 combines with J gene TRBJ1-2, with a weak D call TRBD1 (6 bases). The ends were cut back, 0 bases at V and 2 bases at J, with 13 bases in the middle. Germline CDR1 LGHNA, CDR2 YNFKEQ. The CDR3 is made up of 16 amino acids. The CDR3 nucleotides read TGTGCCAGCAGCCAAGACGGTTACAGGGTAAACTATGGCTACACCTTC. Translated: CASSQDGYRVNYGYTF.

The rearrangement uses TRBV28 and TRBJ2-2, with 8 nucleotides matching TRBD1. The CDR3 is 16 amino acids. The germline CDR1 and CDR2 sequences are MDHEN and SYDVKM. Trimming took 3 bases from V and 2 from J; bases not matched to a gene: 5. The CDR3 is CASSFRDRGNTGELFF. The CDR3 DNA is TGTGCCAGCAGTTTCCGAGACAGGGGCAACACCGGGGAGCTGTTTTTT.

For this clonotype: A much larger clone lies a single base off, so this may be a read error. The rearrangement uses TRBV20-1 and TRBJ2-3, with 10 nucleotides matching TRBD2. Germline V gene sequence: CDR1 DFQATT, CDR2 SNEGSKA (reference sequence). V gave up 1 base and J gave up 6 bases; unmatched junction bases: 10. The CDR3 is 16 residues long. The CDR3 coding sequence is TGCAGTGCTAGAGGGACTAGCGGCCAACTAGGGGATACGCAGTATTTT. Translation: CSARGTSGQLGDTQYF.

The V and J genes are TRBV20-1 and TRBJ2-5; no firm D call. In germline, CDR1 is DFQATT, CDR2 SNEGSKA (reference sequence). V lost 0 bases, J lost 5 bases, and 10 bases lay in between. The CDR3 runs to 13 residues. This CDR3 reads CSARDAGRETQYF. The CDR3, as DNA: TGCAGTGCTAGAGATGCCGGTCGGGAGACCCAGTACTTC.

This rearrangement joins TRBV18 to TRBJ2-3, with a possible D match to TRBD1 (7 bases). The CDR3 contains 15 residues. V was shortened by 3 bases and J by 1 base, with 11 bases between the two germline ends. Germline-derived CDR1 and CDR2 are KGHSH and LQKENI. The CDR3 nucleotides are TGTGCCAGCTCACCGGGGGGACAGCGCACAGATACGCAGTATTTT. This translates into CASSPGGQRTDTQYF.

The sample holds a few counts of this clonotype. V and J are TRBV5-1 and TRBJ2-3, with 7 bases matching TRBD1. In germline, CDR1 is SGHRS, CDR2 YFSETQ. The CDR3 totals 15 residues. V shed 5 bases, J shed 0 bases, and the junction held 6 bases outside the gene matches. As DNA, the CDR3 is TGCGCCAGCAGTCAGGACAGGAGTAGCACAGATACGCAGTATTTT. Residues: CASSQDRSSTDTQYF.

This clonotype was recorded many times. The chain couples TRBV5-1 to TRBJ2-1; 10 positions match TRBD2. Germline CDR1 and CDR2: SGHRS and YFSETQ. The J segment lost 9 bases and the V segment lost 2 bases, leaving 8 bases of the junction unmatched. The CDR3 extends over 15 amino acids. The CDR3 DNA follows: TGCGCCAGCAGCTTCCTAGCGGGGGATGTGGGTGAGCAGTTCTTC. Translated: CASSFLAGDVGEQFF.